Included here is one TCR beta chain sequence, with context. Its antigen is currently unknown. This sample was included in a study of OX40 agonist ivuxolimab in advanced cancers. On the study more broadly: Allowance was made for prior anti-PD-1, anti-PD-L1 or anti-CTLA-4 therapy, and roughly 40% had some. Whole-study results and caveats: Partial responders at 0.1-3.0 mg/kg showed near-lowest clonal expansion.

Repertoires were generated with immunoSEQ multiplex PCR, while TCRdb's copy carries only in-frame clones and drops some. The sample lists about 58,000 clones; approximately 80% were seen once. Germline V gives CDR1 SGHNT, CDR2 YENEEA. V shed 2 bases and J shed 6 bases, with 13 bases lying between them. The CDR3 has 15 residues. The specimen was CD4+ or CD8+ T cells sorted from blood, collected in a trial of the OX40 agonist ivuxolimab. The sequence was obtained from an adult with an advanced solid tumor such as melanoma, head and neck, liver or kidney cancer. The V call is TRBV11-3, the J call TRBJ1-4; weak D call: TRBD1 (5 bases). The CDR3 region has the DNA TGTGCCAGCAGCTTACGGATGGGGGACGATGAAAAACTGTTTTTT. Its translation is CASSLRMGDDEKLFF.